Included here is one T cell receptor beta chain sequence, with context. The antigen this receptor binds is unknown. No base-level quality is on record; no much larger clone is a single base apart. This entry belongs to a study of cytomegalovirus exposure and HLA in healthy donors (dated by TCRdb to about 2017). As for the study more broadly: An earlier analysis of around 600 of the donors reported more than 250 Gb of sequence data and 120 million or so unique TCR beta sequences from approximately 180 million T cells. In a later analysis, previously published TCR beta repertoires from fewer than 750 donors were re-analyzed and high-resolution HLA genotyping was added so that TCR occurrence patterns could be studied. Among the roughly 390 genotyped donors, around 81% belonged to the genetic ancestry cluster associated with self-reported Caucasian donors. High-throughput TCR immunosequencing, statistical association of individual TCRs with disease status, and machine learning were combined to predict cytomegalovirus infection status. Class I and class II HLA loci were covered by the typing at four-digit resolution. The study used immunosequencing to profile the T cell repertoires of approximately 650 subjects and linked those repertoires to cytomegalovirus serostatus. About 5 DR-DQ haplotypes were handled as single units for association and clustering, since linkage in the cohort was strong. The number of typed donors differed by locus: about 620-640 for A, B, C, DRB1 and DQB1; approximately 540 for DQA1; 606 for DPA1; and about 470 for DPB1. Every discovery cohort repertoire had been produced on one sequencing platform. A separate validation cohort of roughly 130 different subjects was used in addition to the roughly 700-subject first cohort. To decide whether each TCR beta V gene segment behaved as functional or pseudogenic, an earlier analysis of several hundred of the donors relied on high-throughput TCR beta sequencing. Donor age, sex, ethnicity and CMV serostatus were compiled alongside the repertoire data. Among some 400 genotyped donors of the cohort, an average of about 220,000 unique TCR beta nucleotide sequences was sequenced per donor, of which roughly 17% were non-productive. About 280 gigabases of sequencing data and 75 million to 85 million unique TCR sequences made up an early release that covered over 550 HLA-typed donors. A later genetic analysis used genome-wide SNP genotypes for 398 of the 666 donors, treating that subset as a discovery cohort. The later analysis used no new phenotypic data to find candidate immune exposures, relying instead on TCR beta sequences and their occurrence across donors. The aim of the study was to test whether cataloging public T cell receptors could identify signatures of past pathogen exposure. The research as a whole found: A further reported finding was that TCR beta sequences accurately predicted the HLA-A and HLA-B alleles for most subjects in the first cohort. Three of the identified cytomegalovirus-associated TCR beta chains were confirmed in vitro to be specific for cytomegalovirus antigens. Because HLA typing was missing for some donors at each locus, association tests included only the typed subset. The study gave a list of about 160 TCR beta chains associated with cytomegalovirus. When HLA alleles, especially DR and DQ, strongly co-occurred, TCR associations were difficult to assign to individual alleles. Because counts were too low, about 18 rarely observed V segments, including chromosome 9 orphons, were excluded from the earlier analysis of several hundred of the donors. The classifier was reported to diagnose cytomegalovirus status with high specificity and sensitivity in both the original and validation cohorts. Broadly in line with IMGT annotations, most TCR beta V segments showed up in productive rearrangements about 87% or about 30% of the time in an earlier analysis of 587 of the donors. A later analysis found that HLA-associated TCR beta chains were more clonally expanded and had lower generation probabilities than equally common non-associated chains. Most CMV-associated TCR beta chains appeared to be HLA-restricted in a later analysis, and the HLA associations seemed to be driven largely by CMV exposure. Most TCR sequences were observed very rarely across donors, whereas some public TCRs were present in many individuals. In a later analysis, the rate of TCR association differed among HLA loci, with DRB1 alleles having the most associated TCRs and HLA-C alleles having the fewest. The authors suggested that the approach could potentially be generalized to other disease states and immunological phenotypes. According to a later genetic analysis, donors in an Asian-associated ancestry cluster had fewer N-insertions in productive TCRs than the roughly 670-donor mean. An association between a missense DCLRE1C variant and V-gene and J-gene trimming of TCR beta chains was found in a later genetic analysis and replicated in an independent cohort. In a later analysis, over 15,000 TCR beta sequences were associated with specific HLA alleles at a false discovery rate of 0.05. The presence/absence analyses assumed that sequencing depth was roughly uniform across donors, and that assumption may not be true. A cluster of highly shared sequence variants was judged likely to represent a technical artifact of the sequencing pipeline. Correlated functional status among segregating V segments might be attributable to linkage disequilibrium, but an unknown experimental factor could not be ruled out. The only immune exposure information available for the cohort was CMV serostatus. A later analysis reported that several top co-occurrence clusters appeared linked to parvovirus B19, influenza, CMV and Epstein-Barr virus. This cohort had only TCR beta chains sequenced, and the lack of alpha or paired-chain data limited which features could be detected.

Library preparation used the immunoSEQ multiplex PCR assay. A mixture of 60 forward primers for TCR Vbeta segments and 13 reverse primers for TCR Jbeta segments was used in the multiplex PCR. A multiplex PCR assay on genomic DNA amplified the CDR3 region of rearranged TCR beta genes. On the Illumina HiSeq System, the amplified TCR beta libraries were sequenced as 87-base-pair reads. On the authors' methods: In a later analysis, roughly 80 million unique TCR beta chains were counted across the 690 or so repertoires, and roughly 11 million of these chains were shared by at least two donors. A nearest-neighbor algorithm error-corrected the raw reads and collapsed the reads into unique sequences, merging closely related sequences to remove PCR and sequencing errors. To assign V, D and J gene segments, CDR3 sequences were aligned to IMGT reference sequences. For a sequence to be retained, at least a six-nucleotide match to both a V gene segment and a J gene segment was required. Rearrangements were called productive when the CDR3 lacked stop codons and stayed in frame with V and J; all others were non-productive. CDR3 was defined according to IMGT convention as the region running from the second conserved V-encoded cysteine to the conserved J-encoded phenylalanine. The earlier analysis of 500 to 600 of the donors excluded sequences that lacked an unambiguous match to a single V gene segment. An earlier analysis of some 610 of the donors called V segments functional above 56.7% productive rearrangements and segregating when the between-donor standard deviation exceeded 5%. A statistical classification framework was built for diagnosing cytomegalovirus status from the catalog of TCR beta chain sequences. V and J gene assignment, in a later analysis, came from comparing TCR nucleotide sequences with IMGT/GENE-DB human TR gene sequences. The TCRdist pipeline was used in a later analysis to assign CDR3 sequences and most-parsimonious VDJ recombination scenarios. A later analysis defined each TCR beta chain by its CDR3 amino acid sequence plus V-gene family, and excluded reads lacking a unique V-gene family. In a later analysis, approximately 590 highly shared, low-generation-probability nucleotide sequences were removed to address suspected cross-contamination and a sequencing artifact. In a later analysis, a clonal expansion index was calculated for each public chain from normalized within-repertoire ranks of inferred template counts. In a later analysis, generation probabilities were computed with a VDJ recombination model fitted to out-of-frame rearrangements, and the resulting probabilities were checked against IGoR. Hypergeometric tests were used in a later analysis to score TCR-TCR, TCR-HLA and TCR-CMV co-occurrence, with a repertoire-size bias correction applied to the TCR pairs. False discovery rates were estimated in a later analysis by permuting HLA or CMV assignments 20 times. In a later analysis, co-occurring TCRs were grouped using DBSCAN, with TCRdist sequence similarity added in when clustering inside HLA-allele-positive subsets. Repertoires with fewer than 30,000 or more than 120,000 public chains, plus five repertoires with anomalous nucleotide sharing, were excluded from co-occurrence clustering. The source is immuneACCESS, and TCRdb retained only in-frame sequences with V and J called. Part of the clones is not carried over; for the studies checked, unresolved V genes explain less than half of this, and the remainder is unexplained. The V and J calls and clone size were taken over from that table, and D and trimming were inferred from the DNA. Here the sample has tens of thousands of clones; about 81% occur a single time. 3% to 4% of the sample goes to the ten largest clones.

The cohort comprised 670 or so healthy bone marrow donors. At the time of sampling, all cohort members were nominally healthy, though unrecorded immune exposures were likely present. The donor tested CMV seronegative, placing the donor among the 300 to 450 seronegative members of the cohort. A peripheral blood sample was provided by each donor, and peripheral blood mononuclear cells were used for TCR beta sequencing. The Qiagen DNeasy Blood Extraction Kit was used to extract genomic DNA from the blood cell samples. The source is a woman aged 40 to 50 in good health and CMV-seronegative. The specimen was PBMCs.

The CDR3 loop reads CASSRGRAYEQYF. The bases read TGTGCCAGTAGTAGGGGGAGGGCCTACGAGCAGTACTTC. The sequence joins TRBV19 to TRBJ2-7, and TRBD2 matches 7 of the central bases. The germline V gene (reference sequence) supplies CDR1 LNHDA and CDR2 SQIVND. Unmatched junction bases come to 2, with V trimmed by 4 bases and J by 2 bases. The CDR3 measures 13 amino acids from cysteine to phenylalanine. Kept here is only the CDR3 DNA, which spans 39 bases and is read in frame from base 1. Joined to the reference TRBV19 and TRBJ2-7 proteins, this CDR3 gives the full variable domain: DGGITQSPKYLFRKEGQNVTLSCEQNLNHDAMYWYRQDPGQGLRLIYYSQIVNDFQKGDIAEGYSVSREKKESFPLTVTSAQKNPTAFYLCASSRGRAYEQYFGPGTRLTVT.